The clone carrying this TCR beta chain was seen many times. One junction end does not reproduce the germline sequence, and a read error may be involved. At least 3 on the Clinical Activity Score was recorded for ophthalmopathy patients, who also had NOSPECS grade at least 4 and duration under 3 months. Diagnostic decisions used clinical symptoms, serum thyroxine and TRAb, thyroid ultrasound and orbital computed tomography. It was 8 to 10 ml of fresh peripheral blood that supplied the PBMCs. Germline CDR1 is SEHNR and CDR2 is FQNEAQ (reference sequence). CDR3 length: 16 amino acids. The data derive from a study of T cells in Graves' hyperthyroidism and ophthalmopathy. Authors of the study amplified TCR beta CDR3 regions from RNA transcripts. The HTBI set primed first-round TCR CDR3 RT-PCR. TCRdb fed the multiplex PCR reads into MiXCR, producing one record per CDR3 protein. Of about 380,000 distinct CDR3 sequences listed, 14% were seen once; the top ten hold 15% to 20%.

The TCR sequence derives from a woman in her thirties with Graves' ophthalmopathy. V is TRBV7-9 and J is TRBJ2-3; D not certain. Sequencing was performed on blood. The CDR3: CASSLGSRPPTDTQYF. The CDR3 DNA is TGTGCCAGCAGCTTAGGATCCAGACCTCCAACAGACACGCAGTATTTT. The full variable domain, with the rest looked up from reference TRBV7-9 and TRBJ2-3, is DTGVSQNPRHKITKRGQNVTFRCDPISEHNRLYWYRQTLGQGPEFLTYFQNEAQLEKSRLLSDRFSAERPKGSFSTLEIQRTEQGDSAMYLCASSLGSRPPTDTQYFGPGTRLTVL.